Below, one T cell receptor beta chain is given with its context. The antigen remains undetermined. This specimen comes from a study of vaccination effects on CD4 cells after COVID-19. Researchers isolated CD4+ T cells once 9 to 11 days of culture had elapsed. Subjects were given two BNT162b2 or mRNA-1273 vaccine doses. IL-2 medium took the place of half the medium on both days 3 and 7. The CDR3 covers 15 residues. J gave up 2 bases and V 4 bases, and 7 bases lay outside the gene matches. Germline V gene sequence: CDR1 SGHTA, CDR2 FQGTGA. Sequenced by immunoSEQ multiplex PCR; TCRdb stores in-frame clones only, minus some. The sample has more than 55,000 clones; nearly 80% are singletons.

The gene calls are TRBV7-3 and TRBJ1-2, with 7 bases that match TRBD1. The receptor was isolated from a human donor who received a COVID-19 vaccine. The material sequenced was CD4+ T cells from PBMCs cultured without peptide, taken after COVID-19 vaccination. The CDR3 coding sequence is TGTGCCAGCAGCTCCTCAGGGGGAAGCAACTATGGCTACACCTTC. Translation gives CASSSSGGSNYGYTF.